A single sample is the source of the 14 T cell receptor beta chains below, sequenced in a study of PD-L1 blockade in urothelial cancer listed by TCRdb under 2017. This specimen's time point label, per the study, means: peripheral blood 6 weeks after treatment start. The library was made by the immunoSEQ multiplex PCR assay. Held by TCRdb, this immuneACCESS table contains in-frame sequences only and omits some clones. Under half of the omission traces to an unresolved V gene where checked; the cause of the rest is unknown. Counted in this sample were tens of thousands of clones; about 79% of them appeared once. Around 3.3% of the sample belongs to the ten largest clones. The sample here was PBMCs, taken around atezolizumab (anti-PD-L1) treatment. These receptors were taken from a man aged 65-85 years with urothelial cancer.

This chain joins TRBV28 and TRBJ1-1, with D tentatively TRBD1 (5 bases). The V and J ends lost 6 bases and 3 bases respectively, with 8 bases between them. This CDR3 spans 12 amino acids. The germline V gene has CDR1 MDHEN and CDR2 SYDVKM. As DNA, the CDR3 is TGTGCCAGCAGCTCGGGGGACACTGAAGCTTTCTTT. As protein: CASSSGDTEAFF.

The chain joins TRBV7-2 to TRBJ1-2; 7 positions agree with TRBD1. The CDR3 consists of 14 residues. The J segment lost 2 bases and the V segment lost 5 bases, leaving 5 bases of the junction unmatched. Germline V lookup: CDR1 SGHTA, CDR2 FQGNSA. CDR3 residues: CASSPRTGNYGYTF. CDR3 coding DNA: TGTGCCAGCAGCCCCCGGACAGGAAACTATGGCTACACCTTC. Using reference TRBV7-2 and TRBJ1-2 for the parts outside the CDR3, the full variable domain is GAGVSQSPSNKVTEKGKDVELRCDPISGHTALYWYRQSLGQGLEFLIYFQGNSAPDKSGLPSDRFSAERTGGSVSTLTIQRTQQEDSAVYLCASSPRTGNYGYTFGSGTRLTVV.

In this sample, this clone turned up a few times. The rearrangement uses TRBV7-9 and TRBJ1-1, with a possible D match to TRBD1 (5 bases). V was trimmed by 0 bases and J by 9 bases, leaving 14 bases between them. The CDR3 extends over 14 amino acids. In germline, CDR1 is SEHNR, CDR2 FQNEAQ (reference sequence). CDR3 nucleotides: TGTGCCAGCAGCTTAGCCTCCGCGCAGGGCAAAGCTTTCTTT. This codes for CASSLASAQGKAFF.

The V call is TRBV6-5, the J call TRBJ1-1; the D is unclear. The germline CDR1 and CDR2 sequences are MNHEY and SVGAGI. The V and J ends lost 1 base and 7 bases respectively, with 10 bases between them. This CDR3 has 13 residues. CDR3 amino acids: CASSYYGQSEAFF. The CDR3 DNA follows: TGTGCCAGCAGTTACTATGGGCAGAGTGAAGCTTTCTTT.

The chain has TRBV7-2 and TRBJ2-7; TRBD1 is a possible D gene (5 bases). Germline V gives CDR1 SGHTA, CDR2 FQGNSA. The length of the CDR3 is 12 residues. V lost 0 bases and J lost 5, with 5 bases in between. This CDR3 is CASSLAGDEQYF. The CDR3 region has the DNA TGTGCCAGCAGCTTAGCAGGGGACGAGCAGTACTTC.

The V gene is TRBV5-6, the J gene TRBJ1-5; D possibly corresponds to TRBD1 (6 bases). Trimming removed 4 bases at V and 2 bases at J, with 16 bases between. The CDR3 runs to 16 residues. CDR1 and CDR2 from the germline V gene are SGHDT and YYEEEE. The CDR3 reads CASSRSRGRGNQPQHF. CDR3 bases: TGTGCCAGCAGCCGGAGCAGGGGAAGGGGCAATCAGCCCCAGCATTTT.

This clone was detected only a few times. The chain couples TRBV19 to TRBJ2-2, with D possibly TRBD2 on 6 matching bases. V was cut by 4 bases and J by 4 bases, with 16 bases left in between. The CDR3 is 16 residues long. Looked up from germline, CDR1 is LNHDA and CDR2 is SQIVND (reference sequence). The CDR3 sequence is CASSTGGATGTGELFF. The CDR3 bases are TGTGCCAGTAGTACCGGGGGAGCTACAGGCACCGGGGAGCTGTTTTTT. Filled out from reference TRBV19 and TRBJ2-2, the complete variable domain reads DGGITQSPKYLFRKEGQNVTLSCEQNLNHDAMYWYRQDPGQGLRLIYYSQIVNDFQKGDIAEGYSVSREKKESFPLTVTSAQKNPTAFYLCASSTGGATGTGELFFGEGSRLTVL.

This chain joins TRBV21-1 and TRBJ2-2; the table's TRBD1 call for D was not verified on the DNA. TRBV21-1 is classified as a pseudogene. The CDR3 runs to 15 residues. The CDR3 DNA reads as TGTGCCAGCAGCAAAGCGCCAGCGAACACCGGGGAGCTGTTTTTT. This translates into CASSKAPANTGELFF.

This chain's CDR3 is CASSQDWLAEANTGELFF. In DNA, the CDR3 is TGCGCCAGCAGCCAAGATTGGCTAGCGGAAGCGAACACCGGGGAGCTGTTTTTT. V is TRBV4-3 and J is TRBJ2-2; 7 bases map to TRBD2. The CDR3 is 18 amino acids. The germline V gene has CDR1 LGHNA and CDR2 YSLEER. V was clipped by 0 bases and J by 0 bases; unmatched bases: 7.

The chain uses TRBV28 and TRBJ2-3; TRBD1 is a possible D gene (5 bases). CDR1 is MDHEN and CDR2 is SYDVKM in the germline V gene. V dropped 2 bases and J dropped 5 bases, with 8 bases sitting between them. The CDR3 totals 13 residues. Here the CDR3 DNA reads TGTGCCAGCAGTTTAGGACACGTAGATACGCAGTATTTT. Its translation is CASSLGHVDTQYF.

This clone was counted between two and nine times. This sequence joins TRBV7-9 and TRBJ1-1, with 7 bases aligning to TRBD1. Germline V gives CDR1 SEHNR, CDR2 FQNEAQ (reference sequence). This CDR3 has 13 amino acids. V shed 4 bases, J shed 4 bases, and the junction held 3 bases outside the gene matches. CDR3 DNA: TGTGCCAGCAGCTACCAGGGGGGCACTGAAGCTTTCTTT. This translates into CASSYQGGTEAFF. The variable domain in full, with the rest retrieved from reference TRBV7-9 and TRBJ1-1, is DTGVSQNPRHKITKRGQNVTFRCDPISEHNRLYWYRQTLGQGPEFLTYFQNEAQLEKSRLLSDRFSAERPKGSFSTLEIQRTEQGDSAMYLCASSYQGGTEAFFGQGTRLTVV.

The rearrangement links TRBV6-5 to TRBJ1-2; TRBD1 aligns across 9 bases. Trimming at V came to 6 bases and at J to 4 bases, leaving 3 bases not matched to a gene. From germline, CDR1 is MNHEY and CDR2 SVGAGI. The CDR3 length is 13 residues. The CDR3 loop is CASRSGQGYGYTF. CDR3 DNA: TGTGCCAGCAGGTCGGGACAGGGCTATGGCTACACCTTC.

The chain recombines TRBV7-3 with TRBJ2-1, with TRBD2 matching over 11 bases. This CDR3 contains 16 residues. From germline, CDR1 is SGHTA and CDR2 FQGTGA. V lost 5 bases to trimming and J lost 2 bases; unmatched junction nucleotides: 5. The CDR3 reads CASSPNSGGAYNEQFF. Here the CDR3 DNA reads TGTGCCAGCAGCCCCAATAGCGGGGGGGCCTACAATGAGCAGTTCTTC.

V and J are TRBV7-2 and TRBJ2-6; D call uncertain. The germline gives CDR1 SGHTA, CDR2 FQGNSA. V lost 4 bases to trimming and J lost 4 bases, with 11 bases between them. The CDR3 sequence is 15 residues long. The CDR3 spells CASSYDRGGANVLTF. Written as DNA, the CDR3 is TGTGCCAGCAGCTACGACCGAGGAGGGGCCAACGTCCTGACTTTC.